This T cell receptor beta chain was found in a study of patients with pleural tuberculosis. This clonotype was seen more than once but under ten times. TCRdb re-analysed the reads in MiXCR, keeping a single row per CDR3 protein. The sample has under 55,000 distinct CDR3 sequences, approximately 7.5% seen once. The TCR originated in a human donor with pleural tuberculosis.

In DNA form, the CDR3 reads TGTGCCAGCAGCACGACTAGCAGGGCGACCCAGTACTTC. It yields the protein CASSTTSRATQYF. The V gene is TRBV7-3, the J gene TRBJ2-5, with 7 bases lining up with TRBD2. This CDR3 has 13 amino acids. V lost 5 bases and J lost 7; bases outside the gene matches: 7. Germline CDR1 reads SGHTA; CDR2 reads FQGTGA. Using reference TRBV7-3 and TRBJ2-5 for the parts outside the CDR3, the full variable domain is GAGVSQTPSNKVTEKGKYVELRCDPISGHTALYWYRQSLGQGPEFLIYFQGTGAADDSGLPNDRFFAVRPEGSVSTLKIQRTERGDSAVYLCASSTTSRATQYFGPGTRLLVL.